This T cell receptor (beta chain) was recorded in a study of regulatory T cells in long-lasting Graves disease. This clonotype was detected only a few times. A read error is the likely source, as a far larger clone sits one nucleotide away. Germline CDR1 and CDR2: MDHEN and SYDVKM. The CDR3 spans 13 residues. HTBI primers from iRepertoire and Arm-PCR of CDR3 regions yielded the TCR beta libraries. From the multiplex PCR reads, TCRdb called clonotypes with MiXCR, one entry per CDR3 protein. Of some 460,000 distinct CDR3 sequences listed, 16% are singletons. Time point denoted: newly diagnosed GD, antithyroid drugs for less than 3 months. With RNA extracted from PBMCs as input, the TCR library was made. These records were also assigned to another study, of T cells in Graves' hyperthyroidism and ophthalmopathy.

The sequencing here drew on peripheral blood mononuclear cells (PBMCs), taken at new diagnosis, from a patient treated with antithyroid drugs. The chain employs TRBV28 and TRBJ2-5; D is undetermined. The clonotype was recovered from a middle-aged man with Graves disease. In DNA, the CDR3 is TGTGCCAGCGGTTTAGGGCGGAAAGAGACCCAGTACTTC. Amino acids: CASGLGRKETQYF. Drawing the rest from reference TRBV28 and TRBJ2-5, the complete variable domain is DVKVTQSSRYLVKRTGEKVFLECVQDMDHENMFWYRQDPGLGLRLIYFSYDVKMKEKGDIPEGYSVSREKKERFSLILESASTNQTSMYLCASGLGRKETQYFGPGTRLLVL.